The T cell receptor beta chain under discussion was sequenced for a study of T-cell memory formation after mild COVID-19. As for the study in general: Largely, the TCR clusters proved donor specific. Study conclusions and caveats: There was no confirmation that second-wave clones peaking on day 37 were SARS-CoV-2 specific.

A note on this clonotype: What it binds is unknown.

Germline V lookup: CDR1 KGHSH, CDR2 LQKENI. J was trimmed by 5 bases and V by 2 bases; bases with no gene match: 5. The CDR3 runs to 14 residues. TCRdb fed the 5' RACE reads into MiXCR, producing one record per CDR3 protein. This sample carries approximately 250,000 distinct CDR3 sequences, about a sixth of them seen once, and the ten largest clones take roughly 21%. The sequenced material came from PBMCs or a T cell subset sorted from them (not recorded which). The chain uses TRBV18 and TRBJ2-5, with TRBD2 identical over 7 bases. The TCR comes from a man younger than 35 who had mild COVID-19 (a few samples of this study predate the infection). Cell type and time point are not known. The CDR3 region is CASSPGRDRETQYF. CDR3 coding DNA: TGTGCCAGCTCACCAGGGAGGGATCGGGAGACCCAGTACTTC. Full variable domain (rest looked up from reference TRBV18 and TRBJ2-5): NAGVMQNPRHLVRRRGQEARLRCSPMKGHSHVYWYRQLPEEGLKFMVYLQKENIIDESGMPKERFSAEFPKEGPSILRIQQVVRGDSAAYFCASSPGRDRETQYFGPGTRLLVL.